This T cell receptor beta chain was identified in a study of human T cells and chemical hapten exposure. The overall study: Minor pooled library volume differences mainly drove per-sample TCR yield variation.

Time point in this sample: pre-sensitization, week 0. Treatment: therapeutic diphenylcyclopropenone sensitization with weekly scalp DPC. Via MiXCR, TCRdb re-called the RACE reads, giving one row per CDR3 protein. Among a few hundred thousand distinct CDR3 sequences listed, about 5% were seen once. CDR1 is MNHEY, CDR2 SVGEGT, per germline. The CDR3 is made up of 13 amino acids. Deletions cut 9 bases from V and 6 bases from J, with 17 bases between. This clonotype was observed a handful of times. The TCR comes from a woman aged 18-29 years with alopecia areata. Some clones in this sample may be carry-over from other donors' samples. The chain links TRBV6-2 or TRBV6-3 to TRBJ1-2; a possible D gene is TRBD1 (5 bases). Sequenced here: whole blood, sampled in connection with sensitization to the hapten diphenylcyclopropenone (DPC). CDR3 amino acids: CARTHPGTHGYTF. The DNA for the CDR3 is TGTGCCAGAACCCACCCCGGGACGCATGGCTACACCTTC.